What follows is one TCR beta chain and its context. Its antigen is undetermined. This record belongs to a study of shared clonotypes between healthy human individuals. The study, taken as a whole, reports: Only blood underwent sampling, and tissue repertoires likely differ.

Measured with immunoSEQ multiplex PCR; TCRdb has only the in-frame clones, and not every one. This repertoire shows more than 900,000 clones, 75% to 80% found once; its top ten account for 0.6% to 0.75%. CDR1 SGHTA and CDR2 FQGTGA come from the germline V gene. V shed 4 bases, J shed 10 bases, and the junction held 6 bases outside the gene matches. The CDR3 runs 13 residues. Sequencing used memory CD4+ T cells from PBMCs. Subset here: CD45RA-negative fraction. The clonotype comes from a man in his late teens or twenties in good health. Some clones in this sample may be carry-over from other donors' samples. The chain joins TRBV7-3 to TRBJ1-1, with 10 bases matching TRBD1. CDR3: CASSSGTGEVAFF. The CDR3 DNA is TGTGCCAGCAGCTCCGGGACAGGGGAAGTAGCTTTCTTT.